Each of the 25 T cell receptor beta chains below was sequenced from the same sample in a study of T-cell reconstitution after alpha-beta-depleted transplantation in children. Preparation of the TCRbeta library involved a method that used unique molecular identifiers. TCRdb itself ran the PCR reads through MiXCR, one entry per CDR3 protein. The sample includes roughly 200,000 distinct CDR3 sequences, 7.5% to 9.5% of them seen just once. The material sequenced was PBMCs, mostly from graft donor cells, taken 360 days after TCRalphabeta/CD19-depleted stem cell transplant. Receptors originate from a male patient aged 2 to 10 who had a stem cell transplant for acute myeloid leukemia, so the T cells may come from the graft donor.

Comments on this clonotype: This may stem from a read error, because a much larger clone lies one nucleotide away. V and J are TRBV5-1 and TRBJ2-1; unclear D gene. The CDR3 totals 15 residues. Per germline, CDR1 SGHRS and CDR2 YFSETQ. CDR3 DNA: TGCGCCAGCAGCTTGGCCGATAGCTCCTACAATAAGCAGTTCTTC. This codes for CASSLADSSYNKQFF.

The CDR3 DNA reads TGCGCCAGCAGCCAAGTCCCCAAGTTCGACCTATGGGGCTCCTACGAGCAGTACTTC. Protein: CASSQVPKFDLWGSYEQYF. The V and J genes are TRBV4-1 and TRBJ2-7; no clear D. Germline V gene sequence: CDR1 MGHRA, CDR2 YSYEKL. The CDR3 spans 19 residues. The ends were cut back, 1 base at V and 0 bases at J, with 22 bases in the middle.

This clonotype was picked up a small number of times. The CDR3 is CASSFRSPGLGLASTGELFF. CDR3 DNA: TGTGCCAGCAGTTTTAGGAGTCCGGGACTTGGACTAGCGAGCACCGGGGAGCTGTTTTTT. This chain joins TRBV12-3 or TRBV12-4 and TRBJ2-2; TRBD2 matches at 9 bases. This CDR3 has 20 amino acids. The ends lost 3 bases at V and 4 bases at J; junction bases unmatched: 18.

The chain employs TRBV5-8 and TRBJ2-6; D remains unclear. The CDR3 totals 15 residues. CDR1 is SGHTS, CDR2 YDEGEE, per germline. Trimming cost V 8 bases and J 5 bases, with 17 bases left between them. CDR3 in DNA: TGTGCCAGGGGCCCCGAGGTGCCGAGGGCCAACGTCCTGACTTTC. Protein sequence: CARGPEVPRANVLTF.

This chain joins TRBV6-1 and TRBJ2-5; D might be TRBD1 (5 bases). The germline CDR1 and CDR2 sequences are MNHNS and SASEGT. V lost 6 bases and J lost 5, with 16 bases in between. The CDR3 spans 14 residues. The CDR3 bases are TGTGCCAGCAGGCCAGACAGCCAAGGGGAGACCCAGTACTTC. Protein sequence: CASRPDSQGETQYF.

This chain links TRBV12-3 or TRBV12-4 with TRBJ1-4, with D uncertain. The CDR3 extends over 11 amino acids. V was clipped by 6 bases and J by 8 bases, with 7 bases between them. This chain's CDR3 is CASSGVEKLFF. CDR3 in DNA: TGTGCCAGCAGCGGTGTGGAAAAACTGTTTTTT.

This clonotype was recorded at least ten times. The chain employs TRBV9 and TRBJ2-7, with 12 bases that match TRBD2. CDR1 and CDR2 (germline): SGDLS, YYNGEE. The CDR3 is 16 amino acids. Trimming cost V 4 bases and J 6 bases; bases outside gene matches: 11. The CDR3 spells CASSPPKWTSGVEQYF. CDR3 sequence (DNA): TGTGCCAGCAGCCCTCCCAAATGGACTAGCGGGGTCGAGCAGTACTTC. Full variable domain (outside the CDR3, taken from reference TRBV9 and TRBJ2-7): DSGVTQTPKHLITATGQRVTLRCSPRSGDLSVYWYQQSLDQGLQFLIQYYNGEERAKGNILERFSAQQFPDLHSELNLSSLELGDSALYFCASSPPKWTSGVEQYFGPGTRLTVT.

J is TRBJ1-5 and V is TRBV6-6, with D unresolved. Germline V gene data show CDR1 as MNHNY and CDR2 as SVGAGI (reference sequence). This CDR3 contains 13 residues. Trimming cost V 6 bases and J 5 bases, with 11 bases left between them. The CDR3 sequence: CASRPVSDQPQHF. The CDR3 DNA sequence: TGTGCCAGCAGGCCAGTAAGTGATCAGCCCCAGCATTTT.

This clonotype was counted between two and nine times. V and J are TRBV12-3 or TRBV12-4 and TRBJ2-5; 10 positions match TRBD1. Losses at the gene ends were 5 bases for V and 5 bases for J; bases not matched to a gene: 8. There are 15 residues in the CDR3. The CDR3 loop reads CASSLGTGVGETQYF. CDR3 nucleotides: TGTGCCAGCAGTCTCGGGACAGGGGTCGGGGAGACCCAGTACTTC.

The chain combines TRBV7-6 with TRBJ2-3; D ambiguous. Trimming shortened V by 10 bases and J by 2 bases, and 16 bases separated the two germline ends. CDR3 length: 14 residues. Looked up from germline, CDR1 is SGHVS and CDR2 is FNYEAQ. The CDR3 DNA sequence: TGTGCCATCACCAGGACGGCCAACACAGATACGCAGTATTTT. It translates to CAITRTANTDTQYF. The entire variable domain, with the rest obtained from reference TRBV7-6 and TRBJ2-3, is as follows: GAGVSQSPRYKVTKRGQDVALRCDPISGHVSLYWYRQALGQGPEFLTYFNYEAQQDKSGLPNDRFSAERPEGSISTLTIQRTEQRDSAMYRCAITRTANTDTQYFGPGTRLTVL.

This clonotype was observed a handful of times. The chain joins TRBV12-3 or TRBV12-4 to TRBJ1-3; 9 bases agree with TRBD1. CDR3 length: 18 residues. Trimming cost V 7 bases and J 1 base; bases outside gene matches: 14. The CDR3 bases are TGTGCCAGCATTCGGGACAGGGATAGCAGACTATCTGGAAACACCATATATTTT. Translation: CASIRDRDSRLSGNTIYF.

This clonotype was picked up one time. The chain has TRBV5-8 and TRBJ2-7; no reliable D call. The CDR3 is 13 amino acids. Per germline, CDR1 SGHTS and CDR2 YDEGEE. Trimming left V 2 bases short and J 4 bases short, with 10 bases between. The CDR3 coding sequence is TGTGCCAGCAGCTTCCAGGCCCTATACGAGCAGTACTTC. This encodes CASSFQALYEQYF. Looking up the rest from reference TRBV5-8 and TRBJ2-7 gives the full variable domain: EAGVTQSPTHLIKTRGQQATLRCSPISGHTSVYWYQQALGLGLQFLLWYDEGEERNRGNFPPRFSGRQFPNYSSELNVNALELEDSALYLCASSFQALYEQYFGPGTRLTVT.

This clonotype was detected a few times. This chain uses TRBV12-3 or TRBV12-4 with TRBJ1-1; D is unresolved. The germline V and J ends were trimmed by 1 base and 1 base, with 7 bases remaining between them. The CDR3 spans 14 residues. The DNA of the CDR3 is TGTGCCAGCAGTTTAGTCCAGACGAACACTGAAGCTTTCTTT. It encodes CASSLVQTNTEAFF.

This clonotype was detected only a few times. The CDR3 bases are TGCAGTGCTACCACAGGACTAGCGGATGCCTCCTCCTACAATGAGCAGTTCTTC. Encoded protein: CSATTGLADASSYNEQFF. The V call is TRBV20-1, the J call TRBJ2-1; 10 positions match TRBD2. CDR1 is DFQATT, CDR2 SNEGSKA, per germline (reference sequence). V shed 4 bases, J shed 0 bases, and the junction held 12 bases outside the gene matches. CDR3 length: 18 amino acids.

In the case of this clonotype: A much larger clonotype is one base distant, so this may be a read error. The chain has TRBV20-1 and TRBJ1-4, with 11 bases identical to TRBD1. The V segment lost 1 base and the J segment 5 bases; nucleotides outside the gene matches: 3. Germline assignment: CDR1 DFQATT and CDR2 SNEGSKA (reference sequence). The CDR3 has 15 residues. The CDR3 sequence is CSARAGTGGNEKLFF. As DNA, the CDR3 is TGCAGTGCTAGAGCGGGGACAGGGGGGAATGAAAAACTGTTTTTT.

This clonotype was detected many times. V is TRBV10-3 and J is TRBJ1-2; D perhaps matches TRBD1 (5 bases). Germline CDR1 ENHRY, CDR2 SYGVKD. The CDR3 extends over 12 amino acids. V was cut by 11 bases and J by 3 bases, with 13 bases left in between. CDR3: CALGGNDYGYTF. The DNA for the CDR3 is TGTGCCCTGGGGGGGAACGACTATGGCTACACCTTC.

This clonotype has a count of ten or more. V and J are TRBV29-1 and TRBJ1-2, with D hard to call. This CDR3 comprises 11 residues. V gave up 4 bases and J gave up 7 bases, with 10 bases separating them. Germline V gives CDR1 SQVTM, CDR2 ANQGSEA. The CDR3 protein is CSVVAASGYTF. CDR3 coding DNA: TGCAGCGTTGTGGCGGCCAGTGGCTACACCTTC.

This clonotype appeared many times. The chain joins TRBV5-1 to TRBJ2-1; D uncertain. Germline CDR1 reads SGHRS; CDR2 reads YFSETQ. V was shortened by 4 bases and J by 5 bases, with 4 bases between the two germline ends. The CDR3 has 11 amino acids. Written as DNA, the CDR3 is TGCGCCAGCAGCCGAAACAATGAGCAGTTCTTC. Amino acids: CASSRNNEQFF.

This clonotype was counted at least ten times. The chain combines TRBV27 with TRBJ2-5; 13 bases are a match to TRBD2. The CDR3 contains 17 residues. Trimming took 1 base from V and 5 from J; bases not matched to a gene: 7. The germline gives CDR1 MNHEY, CDR2 SMNVEV (reference sequence). The CDR3 here is CASSLYTSGRARETQYF. The DNA of the CDR3 is TGTGCCAGCAGTTTATACACTAGCGGGAGGGCCAGGGAGACCCAGTACTTC.

This chain joins TRBV12-3 or TRBV12-4 and TRBJ2-5, with 10 bases fitting TRBD1. This CDR3 region has 14 residues. The V and J ends lost 6 bases and 5 bases, in that order; junction bases with no gene match: 6. The CDR3 protein is CASRTTGGEETQYF. The CDR3 DNA follows: TGTGCCAGCAGGACGACAGGGGGCGAGGAGACCCAGTACTTC.

This clonotype was found many times. The V and J genes are TRBV29-1 and TRBJ2-3, with TRBD2 matching over 12 bases. With V trimmed by 4 bases and J by 11 bases, 4 bases remained unmatched. From germline, CDR1 is SQVTM and CDR2 ANQGSEA. CDR3 length equals 12 residues. CDR3 amino acids: CSVGLAGAVQYF. DNA of the CDR3: TGCAGCGTTGGACTAGCGGGAGCTGTGCAGTATTTT.

The sample holds a few counts of this clonotype. The CDR3 loop is CSVETSGTYEQYF. Written as DNA, the CDR3 is TGCAGCGTTGAGACTAGCGGTACCTACGAGCAGTACTTC. The chain has TRBV29-1 and TRBJ2-7; 9 bases align to TRBD2. CDR3 length equals 13 residues. In germline, CDR1 is SQVTM, CDR2 ANQGSEA. The J segment lost 2 bases and the V segment lost 3 bases, leaving 2 bases of the junction unmatched.

This clonotype was recorded many times. The rearrangement links TRBV5-1 to TRBJ2-5; D remains unclear. The CDR3 runs 13 residues. Germline V lookup: CDR1 SGHRS, CDR2 YFSETQ. The V end lost 0 bases, the J end lost 7 bases, and 10 bases lay between the germline ends. CDR3 nucleotides: TGCGCCAGCAGCTTGGAGGCCCTGGGGACCCAGTACTTC. The encoded protein is CASSLEALGTQYF.

This clonotype was seen at least ten times. The rearrangement uses TRBV15 and TRBJ2-4; unclear D gene. The CDR3 has 14 residues. The V end lost 2 bases, the J end lost 6 bases, and 11 bases lay between the germline ends. Germline V gene data show CDR1 as LNHNV and CDR2 as YYDKDF (reference sequence). CDR3 region: CATSRSLGLNIQYF. CDR3 bases: TGTGCCACCAGCAGATCCCTAGGGTTAAACATTCAGTACTTC.

Ten or more counts support this clonotype. The genes are TRBV12-3 or TRBV12-4 and TRBJ1-2, with 7 nucleotides matching TRBD1. V dropped 6 bases and J dropped 7; count of bases not matched to a gene: 11. This CDR3 region has 14 residues. The CDR3 DNA sequence: TGTGCCAGCAGCCCGACAGGGTCCGGTTTTGGCTACACCTTC. It specifies CASSPTGSGFGYTF.